A selection of T cell receptor beta chains follows, all from one sample in a study of blood T cell repertoires in COVID-19. This table comes from immunoSEQ multiplex PCR, and its TCRdb copy is limited to in-frame clones, with some not included. The sample contains about 310,000 clones, 85% to 90% of which appear only once. The sample taken for sequencing was peripheral blood. The receptors shown here come from a woman in her 40s with COVID-19, enrolled during active disease. Both conserved end residues are part of each CDR3. The order of the fields is J gene, D gene, clone size, V gene, CDR3 DNA, CDR3 protein. The D gene is left open where the match is weak. The size entry is marked missing in some rows and otherwise reads once, few, many or a size class.

TRBJ2-5,.,.,TRBV4-1,TGCGCCAGCAGCCAAGAATCAGGGGTTCGCGAGACCCAGTACTTC,CASSQESGVRETQYF
TRBJ2-7,TRBD2,.,TRBV4-3,TGCGCCAGCAGCCAAGAGGCGGGACTAGCGCTACCCTACGAGCAGTACTTC,CASSQEAGLALPYEQYF
TRBJ2-5,TRBD2,.,TRBV19,TGTGCCAGTAGTATAGGGATAGCGGGAAATCAAGAGACCCAGTACTTC,CASSIGIAGNQETQYF
TRBJ2-2,TRBD1,.,TRBV27,TGTGCCAGCAGTGGACAGGGGGGCTGGACCGGGGAGCTGTTTTTT,CASSGQGGWTGELFF
TRBJ1-5,.,few,TRBV3-1/TRBV3-2,TGTGCCAGCAGCCAAAGTCAGGGGAGTAACAATCAGCCCCAGCATTTT,CASSQSQGSNNQPQHF
TRBJ2-7,TRBD2,few,TRBV5-4,TGTGCCAGCAGCCCAGGCCTAGCGGGGGGCTCCTACGAGCAGTACTTC,CASSPGLAGGSYEQYF
TRBJ2-3,TRBD2,.,TRBV28,TGTGCCAGCAGTTTAGTGAGCGGGAGGGCCCTCAGCACAGATACGCAGTATTTT,CASSLVSGRALSTDTQYF
TRBJ2-6,.,.,TRBV7-9,TGTGCCAGCAGCTTAGCGAGGGTGACTGGGGCCAACGTCCTGACTTTC,CASSLARVTGANVLTF
TRBJ1-6,.,.,TRBV5-1,TGCGCCAGCAGCTTGGGGACGTTCGGACAGCGGAGCTCCTATAATTCACCCCTCCACTTT,CASSLGTFGQRSSYNSPLHF
TRBJ1-6,.,.,TRBV29-1,TGCAGCGTTGGAACAGGAGATAATTCACCCCTCCACTTT,CSVGTGDNSPLHF
TRBJ1-2,.,.,TRBV7-2,TGTGCCAGCAGCTTAGTCTCCGGGGATGGTCGAGGCTACACCTTC,CASSLVSGDGRGYTF
TRBJ1-5,.,.,TRBV5-5,TGTGCCAGCAGCCCCGACAGGCGGAATCAGCCCCAGCATTTT,CASSPDRRNQPQHF
TRBJ2-1,TRBD2,once,TRBV6-2/TRBV6-3,TGTGCCAGCAGTTACGGGCCTCCCGGGACTAGCGGACCCATAGAGCAGTTCTTC,CASSYGPPGTSGPIEQFF
TRBJ1-1,.,.,TRBV25-1,TGTGCCAGCAGTGACAGGGTGGAGACTGAAGCTTTCTTT,CASSDRVETEAFF
TRBJ2-1,.,.,TRBV6-2/TRBV6-3,TGTGCCAGCAGTTACCCCGGAGCGGAATACAATGAGCAGTTCTTC,CASSYPGAEYNEQFF
TRBJ1-2,.,.,TRBV15,TGTGCCACCAGCAGAGATACAGGCCTCGGAGGCTACACCTTC,CATSRDTGLGGYTF
TRBJ1-2,.,many,TRBV6-2/TRBV6-3,TGTGCCAGCAGTTACGGAGGTGGCTACACCTTC,CASSYGGGYTF
TRBJ2-7,.,.,TRBV12-3/TRBV12-4,TGTGCCAGCAGTGCCCCTACCTACGAGCAGTACTTC,CASSAPTYEQYF
TRBJ1-2,.,few,TRBV28,TGTGCCAGCAGTCCCACCTCTGGGGAACAGGGCCCCTATGGCTACACCTTC,CASSPTSGEQGPYGYTF
TRBJ1-1,TRBD1,.,TRBV29-1,TGCAGCGTTGCGGACAGGGCTACTCCGAAAGCTTTCTTT,CSVADRATPKAFF
TRBJ2-7,TRBD1,.,TRBV7-3,TGTGCCAGCAGCTCATCGGGACAGGGGTCCAACGAGCAGTACTTC,CASSSSGQGSNEQYF
TRBJ1-4,.,.,TRBV28,TGTGCCAGCAGTCTCCTTCCTAATGAAAAACTGTTTTTT,CASSLLPNEKLFF